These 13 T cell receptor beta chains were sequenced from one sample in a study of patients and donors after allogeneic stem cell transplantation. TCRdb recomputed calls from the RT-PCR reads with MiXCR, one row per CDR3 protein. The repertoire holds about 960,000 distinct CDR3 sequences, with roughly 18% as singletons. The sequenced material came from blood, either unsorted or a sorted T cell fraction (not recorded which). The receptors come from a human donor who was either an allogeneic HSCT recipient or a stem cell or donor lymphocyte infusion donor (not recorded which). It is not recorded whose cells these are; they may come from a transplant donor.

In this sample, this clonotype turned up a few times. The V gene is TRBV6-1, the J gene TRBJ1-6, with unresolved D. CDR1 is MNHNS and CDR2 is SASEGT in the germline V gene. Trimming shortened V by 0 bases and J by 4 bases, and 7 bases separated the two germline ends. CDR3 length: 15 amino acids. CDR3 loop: CASSEARVYNSPLHF. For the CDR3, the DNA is TGTGCCAGCAGTGAAGCAAGGGTGTATAATTCACCCCTCCACTTT.

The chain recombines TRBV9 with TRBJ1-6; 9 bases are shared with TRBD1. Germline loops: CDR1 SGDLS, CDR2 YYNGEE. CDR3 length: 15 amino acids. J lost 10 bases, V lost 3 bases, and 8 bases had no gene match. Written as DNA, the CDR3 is TGTGCCAGCAGCGCGGGGGACAGGGTCGGATCACCCCTCCACTTT. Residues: CASSAGDRVGSPLHF.

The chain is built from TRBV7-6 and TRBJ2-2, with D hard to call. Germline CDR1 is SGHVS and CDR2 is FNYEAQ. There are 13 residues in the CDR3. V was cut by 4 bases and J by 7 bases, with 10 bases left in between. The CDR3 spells CASSSPWGGELFF. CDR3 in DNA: TGTGCCAGCAGCTCTCCCTGGGGCGGGGAGCTGTTTTTT.

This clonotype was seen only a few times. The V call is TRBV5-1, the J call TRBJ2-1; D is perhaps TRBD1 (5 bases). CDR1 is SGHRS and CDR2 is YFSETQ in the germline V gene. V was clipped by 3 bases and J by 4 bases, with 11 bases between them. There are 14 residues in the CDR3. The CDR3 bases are TGCGCCAGCAGCTCCCGACAGCTTTACAATGAGCAGTTCTTC. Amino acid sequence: CASSSRQLYNEQFF.

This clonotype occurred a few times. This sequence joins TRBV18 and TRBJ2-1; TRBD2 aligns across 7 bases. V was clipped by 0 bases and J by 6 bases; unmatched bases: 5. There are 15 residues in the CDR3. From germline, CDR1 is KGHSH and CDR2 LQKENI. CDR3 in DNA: TGTGCCAGCTCACCACCGCTAGCGGCAAGCAATGAGCAGTTCTTC. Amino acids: CASSPPLAASNEQFF.

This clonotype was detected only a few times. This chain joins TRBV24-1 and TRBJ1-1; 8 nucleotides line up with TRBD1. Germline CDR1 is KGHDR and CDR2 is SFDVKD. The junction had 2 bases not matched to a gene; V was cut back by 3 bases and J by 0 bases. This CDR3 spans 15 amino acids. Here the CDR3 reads CATSDGQGLNTEAFF. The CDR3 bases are TGTGCCACCAGTGATGGACAGGGACTGAACACTGAAGCTTTCTTT.

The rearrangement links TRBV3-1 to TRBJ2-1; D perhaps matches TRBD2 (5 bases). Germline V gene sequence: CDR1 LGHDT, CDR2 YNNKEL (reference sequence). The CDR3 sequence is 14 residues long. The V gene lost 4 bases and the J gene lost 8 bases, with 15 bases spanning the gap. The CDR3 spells CASSPGRRADEQFF. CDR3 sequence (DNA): TGTGCCAGCAGCCCCGGAAGGCGGGCAGATGAGCAGTTCTTC.

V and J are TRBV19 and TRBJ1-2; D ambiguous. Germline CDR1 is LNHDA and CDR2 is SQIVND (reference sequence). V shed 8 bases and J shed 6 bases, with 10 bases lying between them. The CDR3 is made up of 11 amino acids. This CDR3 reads CASFMADGYTF. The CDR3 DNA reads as TGTGCCAGTTTTATGGCGGATGGCTACACCTTC.

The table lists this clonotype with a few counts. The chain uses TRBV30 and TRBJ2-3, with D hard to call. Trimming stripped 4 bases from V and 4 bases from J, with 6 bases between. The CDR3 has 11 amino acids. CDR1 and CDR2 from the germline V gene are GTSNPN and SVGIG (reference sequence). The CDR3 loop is CAWTLSDTQYF. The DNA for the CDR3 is TGTGCCTGGACCCTGTCAGATACGCAGTATTTT.

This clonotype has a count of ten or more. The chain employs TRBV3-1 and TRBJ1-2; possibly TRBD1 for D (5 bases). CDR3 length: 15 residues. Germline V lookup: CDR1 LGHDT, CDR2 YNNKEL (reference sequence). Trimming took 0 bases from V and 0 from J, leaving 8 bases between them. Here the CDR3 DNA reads TGTGCCAGCAGCCAAGACCCAGGGACTAACTATGGCTACACCTTC. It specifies CASSQDPGTNYGYTF. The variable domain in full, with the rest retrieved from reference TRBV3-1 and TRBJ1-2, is DTAVSQTPKYLVTQMGNDKSIKCEQNLGHDTMYWYKQDSKKFLKIMFSYNNKELIINETVPNRFSPKSPDKAHLNLHINSLELGDSAVYFCASSQDPGTNYGYTFGSGTRLTVV.

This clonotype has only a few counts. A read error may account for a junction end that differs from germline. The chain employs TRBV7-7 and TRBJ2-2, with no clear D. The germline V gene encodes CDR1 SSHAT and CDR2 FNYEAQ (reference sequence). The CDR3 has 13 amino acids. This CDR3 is CASSSLNTGELFF. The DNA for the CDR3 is TGTGCTAGCAGCTCCTTGAACACCGGGGAGCTGTTTTTT.

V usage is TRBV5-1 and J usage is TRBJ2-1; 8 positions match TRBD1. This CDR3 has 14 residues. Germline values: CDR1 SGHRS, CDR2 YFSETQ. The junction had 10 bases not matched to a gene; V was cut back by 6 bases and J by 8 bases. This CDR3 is CASTPRTGSHEQFF. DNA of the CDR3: TGCGCCAGCACCCCTCGGACAGGGTCCCATGAGCAGTTCTTC.

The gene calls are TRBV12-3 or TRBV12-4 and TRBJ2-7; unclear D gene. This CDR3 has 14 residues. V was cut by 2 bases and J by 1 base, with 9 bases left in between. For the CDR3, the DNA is TGTGCCAGCAGTTTACGACTGCCTTCCTACGAGCAGTACTTC. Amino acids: CASSLRLPSYEQYF.